This T cell receptor beta chain was sequenced in a study of control samples from healthy donors and cancer patients. CDR3 length equals 14 residues. Profiled with immunoSEQ multiplex PCR; TCRdb holds only in-frame clones, not every one. The table shows a few hundred thousand clones, with about nine tenths occurring only once. The specimen was PBMCs. The sequence was obtained from a man between 35 and 55 years old with head and neck cancer. This chain uses TRBV21-1 with TRBJ2-2; the table's D call, TRBD1, was not checked against the DNA. TRBV21-1 is deemed a pseudogene. Written as DNA, the CDR3 is TGTGCCAGCAGCGGAAGACAGGGCCACGGGGAGCTGTTTTTT. Protein: CASSGRQGHGELFF.